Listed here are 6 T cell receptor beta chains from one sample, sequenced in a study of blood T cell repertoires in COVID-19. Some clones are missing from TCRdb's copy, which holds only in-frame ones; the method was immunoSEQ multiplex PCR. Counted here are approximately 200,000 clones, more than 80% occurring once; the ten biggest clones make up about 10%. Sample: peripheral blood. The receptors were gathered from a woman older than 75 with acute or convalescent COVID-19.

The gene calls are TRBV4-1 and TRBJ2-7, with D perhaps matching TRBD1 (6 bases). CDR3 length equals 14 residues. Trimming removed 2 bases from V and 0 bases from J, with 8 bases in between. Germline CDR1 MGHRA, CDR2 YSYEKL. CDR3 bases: TGCGCCAGCAGCCAACAGGGGAACTCCTACGAGCAGTACTTC. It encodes CASSQQGNSYEQYF.

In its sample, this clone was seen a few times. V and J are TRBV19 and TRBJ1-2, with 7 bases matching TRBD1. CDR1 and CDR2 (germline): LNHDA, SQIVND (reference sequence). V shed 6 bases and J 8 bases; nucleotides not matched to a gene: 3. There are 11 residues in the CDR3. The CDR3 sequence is CASRTTGGYTF. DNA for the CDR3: TGTGCCAGTAGGACGACAGGGGGCTACACCTTC.

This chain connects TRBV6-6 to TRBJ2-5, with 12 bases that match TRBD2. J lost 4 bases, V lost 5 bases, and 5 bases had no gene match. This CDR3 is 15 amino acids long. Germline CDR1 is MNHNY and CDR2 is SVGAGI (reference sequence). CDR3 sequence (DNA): TGTGCCAGCAGTCAGACTAGCGGGAGTTCAGAGACCCAGTACTTC. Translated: CASSQTSGSSETQYF.

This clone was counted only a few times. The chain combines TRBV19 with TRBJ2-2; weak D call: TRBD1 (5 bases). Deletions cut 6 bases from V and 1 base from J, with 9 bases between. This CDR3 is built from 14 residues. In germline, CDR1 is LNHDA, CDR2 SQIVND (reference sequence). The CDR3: CASRSTGNTGELFF. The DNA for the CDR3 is TGTGCCAGTAGAAGTACAGGGAACACCGGGGAGCTGTTTTTT.

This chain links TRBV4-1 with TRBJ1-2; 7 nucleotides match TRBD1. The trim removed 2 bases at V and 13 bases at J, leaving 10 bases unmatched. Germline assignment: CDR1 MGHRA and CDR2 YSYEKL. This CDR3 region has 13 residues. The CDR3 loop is CASSQWDSPSATF. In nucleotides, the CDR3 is TGCGCCAGCAGCCAATGGGACAGCCCTTCTGCCACCTTC.

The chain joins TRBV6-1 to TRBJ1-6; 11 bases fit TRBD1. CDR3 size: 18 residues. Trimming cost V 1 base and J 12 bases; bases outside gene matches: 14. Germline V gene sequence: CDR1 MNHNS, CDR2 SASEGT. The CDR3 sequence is CASSEDVYGTGGERPLHF. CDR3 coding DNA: TGTGCCAGCAGTGAAGACGTTTACGGGACAGGGGGGGAACGACCCCTCCACTTT.